This T cell receptor beta chain was identified in a study of long-term antiretroviral therapy in people with HIV (dated by TCRdb to 2021 to 2024). With regard to the full study: The earliest samples were collected about a decade before the 2015 WHO recommendation for immediate ART, when ART was typically delayed until CD4 counts fell. This retrospective serial study examined whether starting ART and sustained HIV suppression were associated with changes in the composition and diversity of the TRB repertoire in peripheral blood. A total of 192 cryopreserved PBMC samples were contributed to the cohort by 30 adults with confirmed HIV infection, with samples collected serially over a mean of roughly six years (range 1-12). Among the 30 to 35 participants with HIV, about a dozen were female. No cross-contamination during QIAcube processing was seen in test extractions of a monoclonal T-cell line run alongside 30 to 35 polyclonal samples.

The CDR3 sequence holds 15 residues, the cysteine and phenylalanine included. Solely the CDR3 DNA is kept, with 45 bases framed from the first base. In the germline V gene, CDR1 corresponds to ENHRY and CDR2 to SYGVKD. The junction shows trimming of 3 bases on V and 4 bases on J, plus 14 bases between the germline ends. On the study overall, not on this receptor specifically: Samples dated from the mid-2000s to the late 2010s, and the ART regimens used may be less effective than current ones. The repertoire was dominated across all time points by expanded TRB clones identified before ART initiation, although this dominance was seen to fluctuate and to decrease in many PLHIV after ART. Inferences about post-ART repertoire changes are limited because no data were available on ART adherence, viral resistance or therapy changes. HIV repertoires had narrower CDR3 length ranges than controls, and the network structure suggested an antigen-experienced repertoire that shifted only slightly toward naive after ART. Unsorted PBMC were profiled instead of sorted CD4+ and CD8+ T cells because pre-ART samples had limited cell numbers. Starting ART was linked to a significant rise in TRB diversity, yet even with long-term ART the diversity remained significantly lower than in transplant donor controls. Limited PBMC availability meant only the TCR beta chain was sequenced, without alpha chain pairing.

To be included, a participant needed at least one PBMC sample from before ART initiation plus at least two post-ART samples. Treatment was received in the United States of America by all participants with HIV. Before DNA extraction, cryopreserved samples containing about 0.95-10 million PBMC were thawed and washed. At the time of the earliest PBMC sample, participants with HIV were aged between about 20 and 54 years. Each participant contributed PBMC samples from 1-4 timepoints before ART initiation and 2-8 timepoints after ART initiation, with a median of 7 samples. For every participant, serial HIV viral load, CD4+ T-cell count, ART history and demographic data were obtained. Using a Qiagen kit on a QIAcube, genomic DNA was extracted from unsorted PBMC, with samples processed in batches of 12. Turning to this clone: Its binding antigen is unknown. No base quality information exists; no much larger clone differs at one position.

Sequencing of the TRB variable region was done with the immunoSEQ hsTCRB v3.0 assay at survey level resolution. TRB sequencing targeted a depth of about 40,000-55,000 T-cell genomes per sample. TRB libraries were pooled and sequenced on an Illumina MiSeq using a v3 150-cycle kit. For the original study's pipeline: Repertoire analysis was run in R within a reproducible Nextflow workflow that covered QC, data transformation and analysis. LymphoSeq2, an R package for AIRR-Seq data exploration, was used to implement custom analyses. A few samples that produced fewer than 5000 total TRB sequences were removed, so some 180 HIV repertoires were analyzed. Among the 170 to 200 HIV repertoires that were kept, some 60 were collected before ART initiation and 120 to 140 were collected after ART initiation. Repertoires were downsampled to 5000 TRB nucleotide sequences, and summary statistics were averaged over 100 downsampling iterations. TRB sequences were retained for analysis only if CDR3 regions of at least seven amino acids were present. Two measures captured diversity: a Shannon entropy-derived clonality score and the Gini coefficient. In the repertoire networks, any two of the top 5000 CDR3 amino acid sequences were connected whenever the two sequences differed by an edit distance of one. For TRB CDR3 amino acid sequences, GLIPH2 was used to predict antigen specificity groups and MHC restriction. To flag known CMV, EBV, HIV or tissue antigen associations, CDR3 amino acid sequences were matched against VDJdb and McPAS-TCR. Pre-ART, post-ART and control groups were compared with Wilcoxon signed-rank tests and Holm-Bonferroni correction. The table was pulled from immuneACCESS by TCRdb, which kept in-frame rearrangements only. Such tables lose some clones; where checked, under half of the loss comes from unresolved V genes, and the rest has no known cause. That table gives V, J and clone size, and the DNA gave D and trimming. This sample holds 24,000 or so clones; 85% were observed only once. The top ten clones comprise about 9.5% of the sample.

The chain employs TRBV10-3 and TRBJ2-3; the D match is possibly TRBD1 or TRBD2, with 6 bases aligned in each. Source: unsorted PBMCs, taken 2.3 years after starting antiretroviral therapy. This clonotype was sampled from a middle-aged man with HIV. CDR3 reads: CAISEGGRRSDTQYF. DNA sequence: TGTGCCATCAGTGAAGGGGGGCGGCGATCAGATACGCAGTATTTT.